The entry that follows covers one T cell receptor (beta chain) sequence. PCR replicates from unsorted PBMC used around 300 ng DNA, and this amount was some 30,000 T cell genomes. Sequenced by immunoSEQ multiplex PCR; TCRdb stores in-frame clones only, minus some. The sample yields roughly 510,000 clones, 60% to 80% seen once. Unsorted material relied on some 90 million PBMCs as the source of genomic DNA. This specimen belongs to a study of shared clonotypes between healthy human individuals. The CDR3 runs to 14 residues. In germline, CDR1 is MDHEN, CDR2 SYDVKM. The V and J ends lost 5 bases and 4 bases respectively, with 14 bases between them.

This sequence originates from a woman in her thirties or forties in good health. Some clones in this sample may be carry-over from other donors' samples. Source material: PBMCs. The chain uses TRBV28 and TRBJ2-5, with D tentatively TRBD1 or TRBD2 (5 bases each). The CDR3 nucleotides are TGTGCCAGCAGTCCTTTGCCGGGACGAGAGACCCAGTACTTC. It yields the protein CASSPLPGRETQYF.